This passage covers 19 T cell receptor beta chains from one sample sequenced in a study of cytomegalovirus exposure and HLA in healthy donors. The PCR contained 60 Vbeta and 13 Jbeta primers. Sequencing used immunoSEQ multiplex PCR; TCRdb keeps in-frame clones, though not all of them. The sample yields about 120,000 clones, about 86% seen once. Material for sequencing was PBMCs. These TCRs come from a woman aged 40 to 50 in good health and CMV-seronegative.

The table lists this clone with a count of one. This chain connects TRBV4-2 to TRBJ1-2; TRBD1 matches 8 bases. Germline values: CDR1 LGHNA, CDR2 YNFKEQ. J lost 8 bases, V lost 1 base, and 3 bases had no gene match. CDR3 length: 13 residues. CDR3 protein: CASSQGTGMGYTF. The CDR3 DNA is TGTGCCAGCAGCCAAGGGACAGGGATGGGCTACACCTTC.

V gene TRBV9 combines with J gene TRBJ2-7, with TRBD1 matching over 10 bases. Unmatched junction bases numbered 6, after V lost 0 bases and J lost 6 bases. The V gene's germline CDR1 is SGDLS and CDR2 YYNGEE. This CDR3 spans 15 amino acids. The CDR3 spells CASSVGGQGKPEQYF. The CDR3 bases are TGTGCCAGCAGCGTAGGGGGACAGGGGAAACCCGAGCAGTACTTC.

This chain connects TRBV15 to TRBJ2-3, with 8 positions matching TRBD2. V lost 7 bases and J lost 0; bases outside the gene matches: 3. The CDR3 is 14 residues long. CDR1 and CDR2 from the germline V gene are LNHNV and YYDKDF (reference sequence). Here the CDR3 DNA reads TGTGCCACCACACTAGCGGCGAGCACAGATACGCAGTATTTT. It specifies CATTLAASTDTQYF. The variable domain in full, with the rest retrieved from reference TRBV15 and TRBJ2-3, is DAMVIQNPRYQVTQFGKPVTLSCSQTLNHNVMYWYQQKSSQAPKLLFHYYDKDFNNEADTPDNFQSRRPNTSFCFLDIRSPGLGDTAMYLCATTLAASTDTQYFGPGTRLTVL.

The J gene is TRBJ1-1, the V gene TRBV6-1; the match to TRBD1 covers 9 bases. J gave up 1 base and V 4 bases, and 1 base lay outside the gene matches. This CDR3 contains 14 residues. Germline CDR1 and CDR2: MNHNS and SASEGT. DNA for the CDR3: TGTGCCAGCAGTGGGGGACAGGGGAACACTGAAGCTTTCTTT. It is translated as CASSGGQGNTEAFF.

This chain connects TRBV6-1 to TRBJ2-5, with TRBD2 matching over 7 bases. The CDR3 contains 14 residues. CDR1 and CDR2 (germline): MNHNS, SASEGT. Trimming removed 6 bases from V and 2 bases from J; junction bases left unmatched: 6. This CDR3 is CASRAGTKQETQYF. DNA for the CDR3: TGTGCCAGCAGGGCCGGGACTAAACAAGAGACCCAGTACTTC.

The CDR3 nucleotides read TGCGCCAGCGGGGGCGAGGGGCTCGTTAACTATGGCTACACCTTC. Its protein product is CASGGEGLVNYGYTF. This chain joins TRBV10-1 and TRBJ1-2; tentatively, D is TRBD1 (6 bases). V gave up 8 bases and J gave up 1 base, with 17 bases separating them. CDR1 is WNHNN, CDR2 SYGVQD, per germline (reference sequence). The CDR3 covers 15 residues.

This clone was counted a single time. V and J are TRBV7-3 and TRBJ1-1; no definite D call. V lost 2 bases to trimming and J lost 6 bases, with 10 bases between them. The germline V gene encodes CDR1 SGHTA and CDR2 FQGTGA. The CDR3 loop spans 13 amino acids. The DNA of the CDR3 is TGTGCCAGCAGCTTAGGCGGTTGGGCTGAAGCTTTCTTT. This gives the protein CASSLGGWAEAFF.

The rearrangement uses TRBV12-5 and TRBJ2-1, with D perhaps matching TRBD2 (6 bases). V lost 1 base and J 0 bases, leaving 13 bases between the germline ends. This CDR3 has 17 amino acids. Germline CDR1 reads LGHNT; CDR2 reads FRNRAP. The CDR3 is CASGLGTGTFSYNEQFF. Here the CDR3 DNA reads TGTGCTAGTGGTTTGGGCACCGGGACTTTCTCCTACAATGAGCAGTTCTTC.

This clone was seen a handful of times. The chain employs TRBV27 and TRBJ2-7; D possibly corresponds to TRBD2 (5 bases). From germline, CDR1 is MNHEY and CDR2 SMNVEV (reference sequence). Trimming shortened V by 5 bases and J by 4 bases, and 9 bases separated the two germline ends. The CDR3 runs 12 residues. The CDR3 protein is CASSPPGYEQYF. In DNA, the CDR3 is TGTGCCAGCAGTCCGCCGGGGTACGAGCAGTACTTC.

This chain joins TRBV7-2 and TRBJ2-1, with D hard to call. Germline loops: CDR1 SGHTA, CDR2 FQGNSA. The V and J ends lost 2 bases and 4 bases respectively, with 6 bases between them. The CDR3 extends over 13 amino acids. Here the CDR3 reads CASSLQQYNEQFF. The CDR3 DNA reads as TGTGCCAGCAGCTTACAACAGTACAATGAGCAGTTCTTC.

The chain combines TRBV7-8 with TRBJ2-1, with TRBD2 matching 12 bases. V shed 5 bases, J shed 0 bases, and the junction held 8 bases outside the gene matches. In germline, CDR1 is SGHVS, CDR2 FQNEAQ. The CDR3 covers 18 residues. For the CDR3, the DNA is TGTGCCAGCAGCAAAGTGGCTAGCGGGGGGGTCTCCTACAATGAGCAGTTCTTC. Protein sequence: CASSKVASGGVSYNEQFF.

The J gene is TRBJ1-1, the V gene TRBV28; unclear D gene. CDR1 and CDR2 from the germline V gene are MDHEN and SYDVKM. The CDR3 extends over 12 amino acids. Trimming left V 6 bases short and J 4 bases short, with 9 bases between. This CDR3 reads CASSRGTTEAFF. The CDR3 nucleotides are TGTGCCAGCAGCCGAGGAACCACTGAAGCTTTCTTT.

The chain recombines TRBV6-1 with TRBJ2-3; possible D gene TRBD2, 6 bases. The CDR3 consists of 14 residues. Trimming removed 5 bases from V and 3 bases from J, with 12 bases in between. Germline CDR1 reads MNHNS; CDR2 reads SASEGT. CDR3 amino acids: CASSLSGATDTQYF. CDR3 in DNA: TGTGCCAGCAGTTTGTCGGGAGCTACAGATACGCAGTATTTT.

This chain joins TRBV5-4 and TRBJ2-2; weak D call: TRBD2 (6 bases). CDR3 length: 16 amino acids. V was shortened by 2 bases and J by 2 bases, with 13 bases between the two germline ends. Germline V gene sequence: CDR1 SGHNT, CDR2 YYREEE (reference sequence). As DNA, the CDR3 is TGTGCCAGCAGCTTCCGCCAGCGGGCAAACACCGGGGAGCTGTTTTTT. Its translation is CASSFRQRANTGELFF.

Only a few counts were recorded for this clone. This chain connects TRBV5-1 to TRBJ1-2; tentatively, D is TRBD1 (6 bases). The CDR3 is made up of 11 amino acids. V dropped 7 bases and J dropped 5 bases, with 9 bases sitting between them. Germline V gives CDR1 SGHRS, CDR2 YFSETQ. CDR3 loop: CASGTMYGYTF. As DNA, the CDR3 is TGCGCCAGCGGGACAATGTATGGCTACACCTTC.

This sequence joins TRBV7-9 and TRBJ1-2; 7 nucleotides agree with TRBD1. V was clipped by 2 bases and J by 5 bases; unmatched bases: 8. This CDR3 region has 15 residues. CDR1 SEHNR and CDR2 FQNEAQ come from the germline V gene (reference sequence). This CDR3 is CASSLQGVKSYGYTF. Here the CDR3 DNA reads TGTGCCAGCAGCTTACAGGGGGTTAAGTCGTATGGCTACACCTTC.

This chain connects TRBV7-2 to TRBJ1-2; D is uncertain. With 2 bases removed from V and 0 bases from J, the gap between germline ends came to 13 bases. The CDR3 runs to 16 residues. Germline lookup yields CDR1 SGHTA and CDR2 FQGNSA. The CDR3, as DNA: TGTGCCAGCAGCTTACAATCAGGCCCTTCTAACTATGGCTACACCTTC. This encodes CASSLQSGPSNYGYTF.

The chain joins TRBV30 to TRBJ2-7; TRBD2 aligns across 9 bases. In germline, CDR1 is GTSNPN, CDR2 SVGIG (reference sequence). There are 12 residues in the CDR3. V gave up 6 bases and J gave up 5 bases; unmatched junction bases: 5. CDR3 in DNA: TGTGCCTGTAAGGGACTAGCCCACGAGCAGTACTTC. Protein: CACKGLAHEQYF.

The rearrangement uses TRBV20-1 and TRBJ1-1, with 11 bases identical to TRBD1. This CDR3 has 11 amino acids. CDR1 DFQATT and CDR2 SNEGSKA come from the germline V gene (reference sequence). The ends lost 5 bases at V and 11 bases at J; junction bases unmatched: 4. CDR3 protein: CSAGQGAGAFF. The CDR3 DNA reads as TGCAGTGCTGGACAGGGGGCGGGGGCTTTCTTT.